These 25 T cell receptor beta chains originate from one sample sequenced in a study of cytomegalovirus exposure and HLA in healthy donors. It was with 60 Vbeta and 13 Jbeta primers that the PCR ran. Data came from immunoSEQ multiplex PCR; TCRdb stores just in-frame clones and leaves some out. Found here are roughly 120,000 clones, roughly 83% of them singletons; the top ten hold approximately 2%. Sample: PBMCs. These TCRs come from a man aged 18 to 35 in good health and CMV-seronegative.

The chain joins TRBV5-8 to TRBJ1-2, with D possibly being TRBD1 (6 bases). The germline V gene has CDR1 SGHTS and CDR2 YDEGEE. Trimming removed 1 base at V and 8 bases at J, with 15 bases between. This CDR3 is 14 amino acids long. The CDR3: CASSLSTGLEGYTF. CDR3 DNA: TGTGCCAGCAGCTTGTCCACAGGGTTGGAAGGCTACACCTTC.

The gene calls are TRBV28 and TRBJ2-1; D possibly corresponds to TRBD2 (5 bases). The length of the CDR3 is 14 residues. The V gene's germline CDR1 is MDHEN and CDR2 SYDVKM. Trimming left V 4 bases short and J 0 bases short, with 7 bases between. Here the CDR3 reads CASSSTNSYNEQFF. Here the CDR3 DNA reads TGTGCCAGCAGTTCGACTAACTCCTACAATGAGCAGTTCTTC.

The chain has TRBV7-9 and TRBJ2-6, with D unresolved. This CDR3 spans 16 amino acids. Germline V gene lookup returns CDR1 SEHNR and CDR2 FQNEAQ (reference sequence). V was cut by 0 bases and J by 4 bases, with 10 bases left in between. In DNA, the CDR3 is TGTGCCAGCAGCTTAGCCTCCGGGTACGGGGCCAACGTCCTGACTTTC. Translated: CASSLASGYGANVLTF.

The rearrangement joins TRBV7-8 to TRBJ1-1; the match to TRBD1 covers 10 bases. J was trimmed by 9 bases and V by 4 bases; bases with no gene match: 5. Germline CDR1 is SGHVS and CDR2 is FQNEAQ. The CDR3 has 13 amino acids. CDR3 in DNA: TGTGCCAGCAGCTCGAGGACAGGGGGAAAAGCTTTCTTT. Its protein product is CASSSRTGGKAFF.

This rearrangement joins TRBV15 to TRBJ2-6; no definite D call. The germline gives CDR1 LNHNV, CDR2 YYDKDF (reference sequence). This CDR3 is 13 amino acids long. V lost 6 bases to trimming and J lost 2 bases, with 5 bases between them. The CDR3 region has the DNA TGTGCCACCAGGTCAACTGGGGCCAACGTCCTGACTTTC. As protein: CATRSTGANVLTF.

This clone was counted only a few times. The genes are TRBV5-1 and TRBJ2-3; 8 nucleotides align to TRBD1. The V gene end was trimmed by 3 bases and the J gene end by 2 bases; junction bases not matched to a gene: 5. Germline CDR1 is SGHRS and CDR2 is YFSETQ. There are 15 residues in the CDR3. In DNA, the CDR3 is TGCGCCAGCAGCTCAAGGGACAGGCCCACAGATACGCAGTATTTT. Translation: CASSSRDRPTDTQYF.

The chain uses TRBV27 and TRBJ1-1, with D possibly being TRBD1 (5 bases). Germline V gene lookup returns CDR1 MNHEY and CDR2 SMNVEV (reference sequence). There are 16 residues in the CDR3. V dropped 2 bases and J dropped 5 bases, with 18 bases sitting between them. The DNA of the CDR3 is TGTGCCAGCAGTTTAAGGGGAGGGTGGGGGGGTACTGAAGCTTTCTTT. Protein sequence: CASSLRGGWGGTEAFF.

The chain recombines TRBV9 with TRBJ2-3; 12 bases align to TRBD2. The J segment lost 1 base and the V segment lost 0 bases, leaving 0 bases of the junction unmatched. CDR3 length: 16 amino acids. Germline assignment: CDR1 SGDLS and CDR2 YYNGEE. Here the CDR3 DNA reads TGTGCCAGCAGCGTAGGACTAGCGGGAGGCACAGATACGCAGTATTTT. Translated, it gives CASSVGLAGGTDTQYF.

The chain employs TRBV30 and TRBJ1-1; TRBD1 matches 7 bases. The germline V gene has CDR1 GTSNPN and CDR2 SVGIG (reference sequence). The CDR3 covers 14 residues. J gave up 10 bases and V 4 bases, and 15 bases lay outside the gene matches. This chain's CDR3 is CAWTGTDGWWGAFF. The CDR3 bases are TGTGCCTGGACCGGGACAGATGGTTGGTGGGGAGCTTTCTTT.

This chain connects TRBV18 to TRBJ1-1; the D is unclear. The CDR3 is 15 amino acids. With 4 bases removed from V and 6 bases from J, the gap between germline ends came to 18 bases. Per germline, CDR1 KGHSH and CDR2 LQKENI. Here the CDR3 reads CASSLLDGPLAEAFF. The DNA of the CDR3 is TGTGCCAGCTCACTACTAGACGGTCCGCTCGCTGAAGCTTTCTTT. Full variable domain (missing parts from reference TRBV18 and TRBJ1-1): NAGVMQNPRHLVRRRGQEARLRCSPMKGHSHVYWYRQLPEEGLKFMVYLQKENIIDESGMPKERFSAEFPKEGPSILRIQQVVRGDSAAYFCASSLLDGPLAEAFFGQGTRLTVV.

Only a few counts were recorded for this clone. The J gene is TRBJ2-7, the V gene TRBV6-5; D unclear. CDR1 is MNHEY and CDR2 is SVGAGI in the germline V gene. V gave up 6 bases and J gave up 4 bases, with 16 bases separating them. This CDR3 has 14 residues. CDR3 in amino acids: CASSNQEAPYEQYF. DNA for the CDR3: TGTGCCAGCAGCAACCAAGAGGCGCCATACGAGCAGTACTTC.

The gene calls are TRBV4-2 and TRBJ1-5, with D tentatively TRBD1 (6 bases). V gave up 4 bases and J gave up 0 bases, with 10 bases separating them. CDR1 and CDR2 from the germline V gene are LGHNA and YNFKEQ. CDR3 length equals 15 residues. The CDR3 here is CASSPWTDSNQPQHF. The CDR3 nucleotides read TGTGCCAGCAGCCCGTGGACAGATAGCAATCAGCCCCAGCATTTT.

This chain joins TRBV5-8 and TRBJ2-7; 9 nucleotides match TRBD1. Looked up from germline, CDR1 is SGHTS and CDR2 is YDEGEE. This CDR3 is built from 13 residues. The V gene end was trimmed by 3 bases and the J gene end by 5 bases; junction bases not matched to a gene: 3. The CDR3 sequence is CASSWGTGNEQYF. CDR3 nucleotide sequence: TGTGCCAGCAGCTGGGGGACAGGGAACGAGCAGTACTTC. Combining the CDR3 with reference TRBV5-8 and TRBJ2-7 gives the whole variable domain EAGVTQSPTHLIKTRGQQATLRCSPISGHTSVYWYQQALGLGLQFLLWYDEGEERNRGNFPPRFSGRQFPNYSSELNVNALELEDSALYLCASSWGTGNEQYFGPGTRLTVT.

The chain links TRBV28 to TRBJ1-5; TRBD1 is a possible D gene (6 bases). Trimming removed 10 bases from V and 1 base from J, with 17 bases in between. Looked up from germline, CDR1 is MDHEN and CDR2 is SYDVKM. The CDR3 length is 15 residues. The DNA of the CDR3 is TGTGCCACCAAAACAGGGAAGTCGAGCAATCAGCCCCAGCATTTT. It translates to CATKTGKSSNQPQHF.

This clone occurred a few times. The rearrangement uses TRBV5-1 and TRBJ1-1; 7 bases match TRBD1. The V and J ends lost 3 bases and 7 bases, in that order; junction bases with no gene match: 6. The CDR3 consists of 13 residues. From germline, CDR1 is SGHRS and CDR2 YFSETQ. The CDR3 region has the DNA TGCGCCAGCAGCTCCAGGGGGACAGATGAAGCTTTCTTT. It specifies CASSSRGTDEAFF.

The rearrangement uses TRBV9 and TRBJ1-1; no firm D call. This CDR3 is built from 14 residues. Trimming stripped 4 bases from V and 4 bases from J, with 14 bases between. Germline CDR1 reads SGDLS; CDR2 reads YYNGEE. The chain's CDR3 is CASSRMSDGTEAFF. The DNA for the CDR3 is TGTGCCAGCAGCCGAATGAGCGACGGCACTGAAGCTTTCTTT. The full variable domain, rest sourced from reference TRBV9 and TRBJ1-1, is DSGVTQTPKHLITATGQRVTLRCSPRSGDLSVYWYQQSLDQGLQFLIQYYNGEERAKGNILERFSAQQFPDLHSELNLSSLELGDSALYFCASSRMSDGTEAFFGQGTRLTVV.

The CDR3 sequence: CASRRGLAPYNEQFF. The CDR3 DNA is TGTGCCAGCAGACGGGGACTAGCGCCTTACAATGAGCAGTTCTTC. The V and J genes are TRBV5-6 and TRBJ2-1; 10 bases map to TRBD2. Germline trimming cut 5 bases from V and 4 bases from J; bases unmatched to any gene: 6. The CDR3 spans 15 residues. CDR1 is SGHDT and CDR2 is YYEEEE in the germline V gene.

This clone appeared a few times. The rearrangement links TRBV2 to TRBJ2-2; 9 nucleotides match TRBD1. Germline V gene lookup returns CDR1 SNHLY and CDR2 FYNNEI. The CDR3 is 14 residues long. After removal of 6 bases from V and 4 bases from J, the junction contained 3 bases not matched to a gene. Written as DNA, the CDR3 is TGTGCCAGCAGGAGACAGGGGGGCACCGGGGAGCTGTTTTTT. Its protein is CASRRQGGTGELFF.

This chain joins TRBV6-5 and TRBJ2-5, with D possibly TRBD2 on 7 matching bases. The tail of the sequence fits TRBJ2-7 better, so the J call may be wrong. CDR1 is MNHEY, CDR2 SVGAGI, per germline. The CDR3 length is 15 residues. The DNA for the CDR3 is TGTGCCAGCAGGAAGGGGGGGGTCACGGGCTACGAGCAGTACTTC. Translating gives CASRKGGVTGYEQYF.

The chain employs TRBV29-1 and TRBJ2-5, with TRBD1 matching over 9 bases. The CDR3 totals 14 residues. J gave up 5 bases and V 3 bases, and 7 bases lay outside the gene matches. The V gene's germline CDR1 is SQVTM and CDR2 ANQGSEA. The CDR3 reads CSVEKGQGGETQYF. CDR3 DNA sequence: TGCAGCGTTGAGAAGGGACAGGGAGGGGAGACCCAGTACTTC.

This sequence joins TRBV7-6 and TRBJ2-7; D is possibly TRBD2 (6 bases). Per germline, CDR1 SGHVS and CDR2 FNYEAQ. Trimming pared 8 bases from V and 5 bases from J, leaving 19 bases between. The CDR3 is made up of 14 amino acids. The CDR3 protein is CASSLELASDEQYF. DNA of the CDR3: TGTGCCAGCTCCTTAGAACTAGCCTCTGACGAGCAGTACTTC.

The CDR3 region is CASRSNQGVNEQYF. The CDR3, as DNA: TGTGCCAGCAGGTCTAACCAGGGGGTGAACGAGCAGTACTTC. The chain couples TRBV7-8 to TRBJ2-7; TRBD1 matches at 7 bases. After removal of 6 bases from V and 5 bases from J, the junction contained 10 bases not matched to a gene. From germline, CDR1 is SGHVS and CDR2 FQNEAQ. The CDR3 runs 14 residues. Full variable domain (rest looked up from reference TRBV7-8 and TRBJ2-7): GAGVSQSPRYKVAKRGQDVALRCDPISGHVSLFWYQQALGQGPEFLTYFQNEAQLDKSGLPSDRFFAERPEGSVSTLKIQRTQQEDSAVYLCASRSNQGVNEQYFGPGTRLTVT.

The rearrangement uses TRBV4-2 and TRBJ1-4, with 7 bases identical to TRBD1. The trim removed 1 base at V and 5 bases at J, leaving 7 bases unmatched. The CDR3 consists of 16 residues. Per the germline V gene, CDR1 is LGHNA and CDR2 is YNFKEQ. CDR3 loop: CASSQGAGTENEKLFF. The CDR3 nucleotides read TGTGCCAGCAGCCAAGGGGCCGGGACAGAGAATGAAAAACTGTTTTTT.

The J gene is TRBJ2-3, the V gene TRBV2; TRBD2 matches 8 bases. The CDR3 length is 17 residues. V trimming: 3 bases; J trimming: 4 bases; junction bases outside the gene matches: 12. CDR1 is SNHLY, CDR2 FYNNEI, per germline. The CDR3 protein is CASSEGRLARVPDTQYF. The CDR3 DNA reads TGTGCCAGCAGTGAGGGGCGACTAGCGAGGGTCCCAGATACGCAGTATTTT.

This clone was counted once. The chain combines TRBV4-1 with TRBJ2-1; 7 bases are a match to TRBD2. Germline lookup yields CDR1 MGHRA and CDR2 YSYEKL. The CDR3 totals 14 residues. The trim removed 0 bases at V and 9 bases at J, leaving 5 bases unmatched. CDR3 protein: CASSQDRLAAEQFF. CDR3 coding DNA: TGCGCCAGCAGCCAAGATCGGCTAGCGGCTGAGCAGTTCTTC.